The next 21 T cell receptor beta chains were all read from a single sample in a study of Ad26.COV2.S vaccination and SARS-CoV-2 variants. Treatment here: approximately 18 received Ad26.COV2.S at low or high dose, single or two shots; several received placebo; per-sample allocation not given. Sampling was done on day 63 after the first vaccine or placebo injection. Method: immunoSEQ multiplex PCR; TCRdb's copy keeps in-frame clones and lacks some. The table records 450,000 to 550,000 clones, nearly 90% of them present only once. The sequences come from peripheral blood, collected in a trial of Ad26.COV2.S vaccine versus placebo. All receptors come from a person aged 18-65 years who received the Ad26.COV2.S COVID-19 vaccine or a placebo.

This chain links TRBV7-2 with TRBJ2-7; no clear D. The V end lost 2 bases, the J end lost 2 bases, and 7 bases lay between the germline ends. CDR1 and CDR2 from the germline V gene are SGHTA and FQGNSA. This CDR3 region has 13 residues. The CDR3 sequence: CASSLPPAYEQYF. The CDR3 DNA reads TGTGCCAGCAGCTTACCGCCTGCCTACGAGCAGTACTTC.

The chain is built from TRBV28 and TRBJ2-7; 7 bases align to TRBD2. CDR1 and CDR2 (germline): MDHEN, SYDVKM. The CDR3 is 16 residues long. V lost 7 bases, J lost 0 bases, and 12 bases stayed unmatched. The CDR3 spells CASTHAAGISSYEQYF. Here the CDR3 DNA reads TGTGCCAGCACCCATGCAGCGGGGATAAGCTCCTACGAGCAGTACTTC.

The J gene is TRBJ1-5, the V gene TRBV18; D unresolved. CDR3 size: 12 residues. CDR1 KGHSH and CDR2 LQKENI come from the germline V gene. V lost 5 bases and J lost 3, with 5 bases in between. In DNA, the CDR3 is TGTGCCAGCTCAACCTACAATCAGCCCCAGCATTTT. Its protein product is CASSTYNQPQHF.

The gene calls are TRBV28 and TRBJ1-6; weak D call: TRBD1 (6 bases). The germline CDR1 and CDR2 sequences are MDHEN and SYDVKM. The V gene lost 5 bases and the J gene lost 8 bases, with 19 bases spanning the gap. The CDR3 is made up of 16 amino acids. Here the CDR3 reads CASSPPPTGLYSPLHF. The CDR3 nucleotides are TGTGCCAGCAGTCCACCACCGACAGGATTGTATTCACCCCTCCACTTT. Full variable domain (remainder filled in from reference TRBV28 and TRBJ1-6): DVKVTQSSRYLVKRTGEKVFLECVQDMDHENMFWYRQDPGLGLRLIYFSYDVKMKEKGDIPEGYSVSREKKERFSLILESASTNQTSMYLCASSPPPTGLYSPLHFGNGTRLTVT.

This rearrangement joins TRBV5-4 to TRBJ2-6, with D hard to call. The CDR3 contains 15 residues. CDR1 is SGHNT and CDR2 is YYREEE in the germline V gene (reference sequence). Trimming took off 3 bases at V and 1 base at J, with 8 bases between the two ends. The DNA of the CDR3 is TGTGCCAGCAGCTCCCCAGCGTCTGGGGCCAACGTCCTGACTTTC. Its protein is CASSSPASGANVLTF.

The rearrangement uses TRBV7-2 and TRBJ1-4; 8 bases align to TRBD1. This CDR3 spans 13 amino acids. The junction had 0 bases not matched to a gene; V was cut back by 1 base and J by 8 bases. The germline CDR1 and CDR2 sequences are SGHTA and FQGNSA. CDR3 region: CASSLGTGEKLFF. The CDR3 DNA sequence: TGTGCCAGCAGCTTAGGGACAGGGGAAAAACTGTTTTTT.

This chain links TRBV3-1 (or the pseudogene TRBV3-2) with TRBJ2-2, with D tentatively TRBD2 (5 bases). Germline CDR1 reads LGHDT; CDR2 reads YNNKEL (reference sequence). V dropped 3 bases and J dropped 7 bases, with 12 bases sitting between them. The CDR3 has 14 residues. CDR3 region: CASSHTSEGGELFF. The DNA of the CDR3 is TGTGCCAGCAGCCATACAAGCGAGGGCGGGGAGCTGTTTTTT.

The V gene is TRBV18, the J gene TRBJ2-3, with D tentatively TRBD1 (5 bases). Germline V gene lookup returns CDR1 KGHSH and CDR2 LQKENI. Trimming removed 3 bases at V and 3 bases at J, with 7 bases between. There are 13 residues in the CDR3. This CDR3 is CASSPRVTDTQYF. DNA for the CDR3: TGTGCCAGCTCACCCAGGGTGACAGATACGCAGTATTTT. Drawing the rest from reference TRBV18 and TRBJ2-3, the complete variable domain is NAGVMQNPRHLVRRRGQEARLRCSPMKGHSHVYWYRQLPEEGLKFMVYLQKENIIDESGMPKERFSAEFPKEGPSILRIQQVVRGDSAAYFCASSPRVTDTQYFGPGTRLTVL.

The chain couples TRBV7-9 to TRBJ1-3; unclear D gene. There are 12 residues in the CDR3. Germline V lookup: CDR1 SEHNR, CDR2 FQNEAQ (reference sequence). Trimming took 5 bases from V and 0 from J, leaving 2 bases between them. CDR3 nucleotides: TGTGCCAGCAGCCCCTCTGGAAACACCATATATTTT. Its translation: CASSPSGNTIYF.

The V and J genes are TRBV29-1 and TRBJ1-2; D possibly corresponds to TRBD1 (6 bases). CDR1 is SQVTM, CDR2 ANQGSEA, per germline. This CDR3 contains 11 residues. V was clipped by 7 bases and J by 4 bases, with 10 bases between them. The CDR3 sequence: CSADSVYGYTF. CDR3 nucleotides: TGCAGCGCGGACAGCGTCTATGGCTACACCTTC.

The V gene is TRBV12-3 or TRBV12-4, the J gene TRBJ1-3; D unclear. Trimming shortened V by 3 bases and J by 10 bases, and 13 bases separated the two germline ends. This CDR3 contains 13 residues. CDR3 bases: TGTGCCAGCAGTTTGTCCCCACCGGGGACCATATATTTT. Its protein product is CASSLSPPGTIYF.

The chain joins TRBV19 to TRBJ1-1; D is undetermined. The CDR3 length is 14 residues. Germline lookup yields CDR1 LNHDA and CDR2 SQIVND (reference sequence). V dropped 3 bases and J dropped 1 base, with 9 bases sitting between them. The CDR3 protein is CASSIGQTNTEAFF. CDR3 nucleotide sequence: TGTGCCAGTAGTATTGGGCAGACGAACACTGAAGCTTTCTTT.

The J gene is TRBJ2-1, the V gene TRBV11-2; no clear D gene. The CDR3 has 14 amino acids. Germline V lookup: CDR1 SGHAT, CDR2 FQNNGV. V was cut by 3 bases and J by 10 bases, with 16 bases left in between. The CDR3 loop reads CASSLILSPHEQFF. The CDR3 DNA follows: TGTGCCAGCAGCTTGATTCTATCGCCCCACGAGCAGTTCTTC.

The chain couples TRBV28 to TRBJ1-3, with D maybe TRBD1 (5 bases). Germline V gives CDR1 MDHEN, CDR2 SYDVKM. This CDR3 region has 15 residues. Trimming shortened V by 6 bases and J by 0 bases, and 12 bases separated the two germline ends. CDR3 residues: CASRVGPSSGNTIYF. CDR3 bases: TGTGCCAGCAGGGTGGGACCTAGCTCTGGAAACACCATATATTTT. Using reference TRBV28 and TRBJ1-3 for the parts outside the CDR3, the full variable domain is DVKVTQSSRYLVKRTGEKVFLECVQDMDHENMFWYRQDPGLGLRLIYFSYDVKMKEKGDIPEGYSVSREKKERFSLILESASTNQTSMYLCASRVGPSSGNTIYFGEGSWLTVV.

The CDR3 spells CASSLAETQYF. The CDR3 coding sequence is TGTGCCAGCAGCTTAGCGGAGACCCAGTACTTC. This chain joins TRBV7-6 and TRBJ2-5; D unclear. This CDR3 is built from 11 residues. Germline V gene sequence: CDR1 SGHVS, CDR2 FNYEAQ. V was cut by 0 bases and J by 5 bases, with 1 base left in between.

This sequence joins TRBV9 and TRBJ2-5, with TRBD2 as a possible D gene (6 bases). V was clipped by 0 bases and J by 3 bases, with 12 bases between them. CDR1 and CDR2 from the germline V gene are SGDLS and YYNGEE. The length of the CDR3 is 15 residues. CDR3 bases: TGTGCCAGCAGCGTAGCGCCGACTAGGGAAGAGACCCAGTACTTC. This gives the protein CASSVAPTREETQYF.

The chain has TRBV28 and TRBJ2-5; 8 nucleotides agree with TRBD2. From germline, CDR1 is MDHEN and CDR2 SYDVKM. The ends lost 8 bases at V and 2 bases at J; junction bases unmatched: 10. CDR3 length: 15 residues. This CDR3 is CASGIAGTGQETQYF. As DNA, the CDR3 is TGTGCCAGCGGCATAGCGGGAACAGGGCAAGAGACCCAGTACTTC.

This clone has only one observation. The chain links TRBV28 to TRBJ2-5, with 8 bases fitting TRBD2. The J segment lost 5 bases and the V segment lost 5 bases, leaving 7 bases of the junction unmatched. The CDR3 length is 14 residues. The germline V gene encodes CDR1 MDHEN and CDR2 SYDVKM. The CDR3 DNA reads as TGTGCCAGCAGTAGAGCGGGAGAGAGGGAGACCCAGTACTTC. Its protein product is CASSRAGERETQYF.

V gene TRBV28 combines with J gene TRBJ1-3, with 7 nucleotides matching TRBD1. V lost 6 bases and J lost 0; bases outside the gene matches: 5. The CDR3 extends over 15 amino acids. In germline, CDR1 is MDHEN, CDR2 SYDVKM. The CDR3 loop reads CASRSGTVSGNTIYF. In DNA, the CDR3 is TGTGCCAGCAGGTCCGGGACAGTCTCTGGAAACACCATATATTTT.

This chain joins TRBV9 and TRBJ2-1; TRBD2 matches 7 bases. Looked up from germline, CDR1 is SGDLS and CDR2 is YYNGEE. The CDR3 extends over 15 amino acids. V was pared by 1 base and J by 0 bases, with 1 base of the junction left unmatched. DNA for the CDR3: TGTGCCAGCAGCGTAAGCGGGGCCTCCTACAATGAGCAGTTCTTC. It codes for CASSVSGASYNEQFF.

This chain connects TRBV7-9 to TRBJ1-2; D is perhaps TRBD1 (5 bases). V was shortened by 6 bases and J by 1 base, with 21 bases between the two germline ends. CDR3 length equals 17 residues. Per the germline V gene, CDR1 is SEHNR and CDR2 is FQNEAQ (reference sequence). The CDR3: CASSSTASAEINYGYTF. Here the CDR3 DNA reads TGTGCCAGCAGTTCGACAGCCTCAGCCGAAATTAACTATGGCTACACCTTC.